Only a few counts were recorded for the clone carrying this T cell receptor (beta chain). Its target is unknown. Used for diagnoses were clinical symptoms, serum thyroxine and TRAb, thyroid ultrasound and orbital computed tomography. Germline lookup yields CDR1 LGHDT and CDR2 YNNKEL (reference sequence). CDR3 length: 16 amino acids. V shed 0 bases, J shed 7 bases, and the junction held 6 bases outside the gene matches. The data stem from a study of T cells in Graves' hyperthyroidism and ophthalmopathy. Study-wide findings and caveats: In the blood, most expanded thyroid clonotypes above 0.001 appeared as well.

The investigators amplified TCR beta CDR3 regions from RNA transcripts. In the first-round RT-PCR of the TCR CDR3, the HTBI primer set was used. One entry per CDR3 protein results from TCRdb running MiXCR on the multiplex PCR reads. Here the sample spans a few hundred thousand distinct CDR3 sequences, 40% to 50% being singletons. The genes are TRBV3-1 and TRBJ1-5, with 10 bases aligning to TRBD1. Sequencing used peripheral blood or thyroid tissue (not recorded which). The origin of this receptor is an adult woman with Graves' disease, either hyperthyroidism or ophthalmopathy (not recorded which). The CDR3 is CASSQDHGDRGQPQHF. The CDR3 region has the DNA TGTGCCAGCAGCCAAGACCACGGGGACAGGGGCCAGCCCCAGCATTTT.